These T cell receptor beta chains were read from a single sample in a study of blood T cell repertoires in COVID-19. The data were produced by immunoSEQ multiplex PCR, yet TCRdb's version contains in-frame clones alone and is incomplete. The repertoire has roughly 49,000 clones, 65% to 85% of them found once; the top ten carry about a sixth. Sequencing was performed on peripheral blood. Every receptor here comes from a man aged 40-49 years with acute or convalescent COVID-19. Each CDR3 is given with its conserved first and last residue. The D gene is left open where the match is weak. The listing skips clone size in some rows; elsewhere it reads once, few, many or a size class.

clone_size j_call v_call cdr3_length d_call cdr3_aa cdr3_nt
- TRBJ1-2 TRBV25-1 12 - CASSIGALGYTF TGTGCCAGCAGTATAGGGGCCTTAGGCTACACCTTC
- TRBJ2-3 TRBV10-1 14 TRBD2 CATSSGGGTDTQYF TGCGCCACTTCTAGCGGGGGTGGCACAGATACGCAGTATTTT
- TRBJ2-5 TRBV18 16 TRBD2 CASSPPLAGVQETQYF TGTGCCAGCTCACCACCGTTGGCGGGGGTTCAAGAGACCCAGTACTTC
- TRBJ1-6 TRBV19 12 - CASSIGGNPLHF TGTGCCAGTAGTATAGGAGGCAACCCCCTCCACTTT
few TRBJ1-2 TRBV3-1/TRBV3-2 14 - CASRRQGSDYGYTF TGTGCCAGCAGGCGTCAGGGGTCGGACTATGGCTACACCTTC
- TRBJ1-1 TRBV5-1 14 TRBD1 CASSLSGGLTEAFF TGCGCCAGCAGCCTTTCAGGGGGATTGACTGAAGCTTTCTTT
- TRBJ2-7 TRBV6-5 13 - CASSYGRTYEQYF TGTGCCAGCAGTTACGGCAGAACCTACGAGCAGTACTTC
- TRBJ2-5 TRBV19 16 TRBD1 CASSIGTGRVQETQYF TGTGCCAGTAGTATCGGGACAGGGCGGGTCCAAGAGACCCAGTACTTC
- TRBJ2-1 TRBV27 14 TRBD2 CASSSGLAGNEQFF TGTGCCAGCAGCTCGGGACTAGCGGGCAATGAGCAGTTCTTC
- TRBJ2-3 TRBV18 11 - CASSHADTQYF TGTGCCAGCTCCCATGCGGATACGCAGTATTTT
- TRBJ2-4 TRBV20-1 12 - CSASSGKNIQYF TGCAGTGCTAGTTCCGGCAAAAACATTCAGTACTTC
few TRBJ2-3 TRBV2 15 TRBD1 CASRRDRTSTDTQYF TGTGCCAGCAGGAGGGACAGAACTAGCACAGATACGCAGTATTTT
- TRBJ1-3 TRBV7-6 16 TRBD1 CASSLGTGGSGNTIYF TGTGCCAGCAGCTTAGGGACAGGGGGCTCTGGAAACACCATATATTTT
- TRBJ2-7 TRBV30 16 TRBD2 CAWSTPSGTSLYEQYF TGTGCCTGGAGTACACCTTCCGGGACTAGCCTCTACGAGCAGTACTTC
- TRBJ2-5 TRBV6-2/TRBV6-3 14 - CASSSGTTQETQYF TGTGCCAGCAGTTCCGGGACAACCCAAGAGACCCAGTACTTC
- TRBJ1-1 TRBV5-6 13 TRBD1 CASSLTDRGGAFF TGTGCCAGCAGCTTGACCGACAGGGGCGGGGCTTTCTTT
- TRBJ1-3 TRBV5-1 16 TRBD1 CASSTGQGIESNTIYF TGCGCCAGCAGCACAGGACAGGGGATAGAGTCAAACACCATATATTTT
- TRBJ1-1 TRBV6-5 14 TRBD1 CASAFDRGSAEAFF TGTGCCAGCGCGTTCGACAGGGGGAGCGCTGAAGCTTTCTTT
few TRBJ2-1 TRBV5-1 15 TRBD2 CASSLAGLAGVPQFF TGCGCCAGCAGCTTGGCGGGACTAGCGGGAGTTCCGCAGTTCTTC
- TRBJ2-2 TRBV5-4 16 - CASSLVGSGNTGELFF TGTGCCAGCAGCTTGGTAGGTTCGGGGAACACCGGGGAGCTGTTTTTT
- TRBJ1-6 TRBV19 14 - CASSTTTTFSPLHF TGTGCCAGTAGTACTACGACTACCTTTTCACCCCTCCACTTT
- TRBJ2-1 TRBV27 18 TRBD2 CASSFRYGAGGLFNEQFF TGTGCCAGCAGTTTTCGGTACGGGGCGGGGGGCCTCTTCAATGAGCAGTTCTTC